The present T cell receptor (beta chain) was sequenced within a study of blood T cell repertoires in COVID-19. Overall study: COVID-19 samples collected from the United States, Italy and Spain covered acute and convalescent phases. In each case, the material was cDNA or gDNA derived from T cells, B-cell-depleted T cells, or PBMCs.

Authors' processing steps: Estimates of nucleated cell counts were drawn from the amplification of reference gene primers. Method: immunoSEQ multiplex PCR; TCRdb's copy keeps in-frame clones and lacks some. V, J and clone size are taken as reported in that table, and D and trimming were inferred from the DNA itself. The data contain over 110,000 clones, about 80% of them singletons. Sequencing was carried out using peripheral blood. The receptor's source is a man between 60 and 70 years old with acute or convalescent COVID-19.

In DNA form, the CDR3 reads TGTGCCAGCAACGAAAGGGTAGCGGGAGAGACCCAGTACTTC. As protein: CASNERVAGETQYF. The J gene is TRBJ2-5, the V gene TRBV6-5, with 7 bases lining up with TRBD2. Trimming cost V 7 bases and J 4 bases; bases outside gene matches: 9. Per the germline V gene, CDR1 is MNHEY and CDR2 is SVGAGI. The CDR3 spans 14 residues.